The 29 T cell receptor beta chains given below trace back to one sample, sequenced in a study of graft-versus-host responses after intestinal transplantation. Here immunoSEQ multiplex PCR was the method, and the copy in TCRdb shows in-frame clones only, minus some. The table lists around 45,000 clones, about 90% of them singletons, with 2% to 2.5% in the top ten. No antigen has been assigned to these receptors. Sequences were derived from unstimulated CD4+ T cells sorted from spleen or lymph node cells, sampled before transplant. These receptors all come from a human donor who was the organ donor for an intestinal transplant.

For the CDR3, the DNA is TGCGCCAGCAGCCAAGACCTTTGGACTAGCGGGAGCTACGAGCAGTACTTC. Translating gives CASSQDLWTSGSYEQYF. The V gene is TRBV4-1, the J gene TRBJ2-7; 13 nucleotides match TRBD2. Unmatched junction bases numbered 5, after V lost 0 bases and J lost 3 bases. Germline CDR1 MGHRA, CDR2 YSYEKL. The CDR3 extends over 17 amino acids.

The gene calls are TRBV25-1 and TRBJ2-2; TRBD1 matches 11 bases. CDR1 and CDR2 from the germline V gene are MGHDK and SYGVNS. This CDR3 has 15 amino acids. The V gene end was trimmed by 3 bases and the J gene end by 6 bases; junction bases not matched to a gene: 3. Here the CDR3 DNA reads TGTGCCAGCAGTGAGGAGGGACAGGGGGCCGGGGAGCTGTTTTTT. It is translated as CASSEEGQGAGELFF. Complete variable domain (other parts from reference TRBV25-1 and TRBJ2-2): EADIYQTPRYLVIGTGKKITLECSQTMGHDKMYWYQQDPGMELHLIHYSYGVNSTEKGDLSSESTVSRIRTEHFPLTLESARPSHTSQYLCASSEEGQGAGELFFGEGSRLTVL.

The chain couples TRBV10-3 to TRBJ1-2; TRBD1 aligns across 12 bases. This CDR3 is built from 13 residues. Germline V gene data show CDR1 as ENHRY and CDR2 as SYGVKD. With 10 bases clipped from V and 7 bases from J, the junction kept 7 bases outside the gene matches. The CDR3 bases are TGTGCCACCACGGGACAGGGGGCGCTTGGCTACACCTTC. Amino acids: CATTGQGALGYTF.

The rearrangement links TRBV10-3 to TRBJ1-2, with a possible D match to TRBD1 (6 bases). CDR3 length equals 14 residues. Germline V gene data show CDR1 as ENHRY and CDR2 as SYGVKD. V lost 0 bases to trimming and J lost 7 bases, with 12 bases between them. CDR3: CAISESQGRSGYTF. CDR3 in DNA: TGTGCCATCAGTGAGTCGCAGGGGCGGAGTGGCTACACCTTC.

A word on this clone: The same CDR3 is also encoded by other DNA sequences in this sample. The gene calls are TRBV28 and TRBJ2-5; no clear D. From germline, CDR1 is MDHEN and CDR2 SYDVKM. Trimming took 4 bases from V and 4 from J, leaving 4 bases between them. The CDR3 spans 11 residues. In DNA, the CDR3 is TGTGCCAGCAGTTCCAGAGAGACCCAGTACTTC. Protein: CASSSRETQYF.

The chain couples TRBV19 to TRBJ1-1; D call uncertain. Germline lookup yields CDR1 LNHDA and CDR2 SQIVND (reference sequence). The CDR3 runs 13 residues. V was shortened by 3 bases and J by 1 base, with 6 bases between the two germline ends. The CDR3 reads CASSMQENTEAFF. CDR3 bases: TGTGCCAGTAGTATGCAGGAGAACACTGAAGCTTTCTTT.

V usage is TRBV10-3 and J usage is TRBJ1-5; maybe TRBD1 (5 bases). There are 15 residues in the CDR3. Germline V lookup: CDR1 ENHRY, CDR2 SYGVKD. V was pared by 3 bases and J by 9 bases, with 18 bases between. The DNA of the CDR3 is TGTGCCATCAGTGACAGGGAACCCCATATTGGGCCCCAGCATTTT. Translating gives CAISDREPHIGPQHF.

DNA of the CDR3: TGTGCCAGCAGCTGGGGGGGCCGCCAAGAGACCCAGTACTTC. Translation: CASSWGGRQETQYF. The chain combines TRBV5-8 with TRBJ2-5; tentative D call: TRBD2 (7 bases). The ends were cut back, 3 bases at V and 1 base at J, with 10 bases in the middle. Germline V gene sequence: CDR1 SGHTS, CDR2 YDEGEE. The CDR3 has 14 amino acids.

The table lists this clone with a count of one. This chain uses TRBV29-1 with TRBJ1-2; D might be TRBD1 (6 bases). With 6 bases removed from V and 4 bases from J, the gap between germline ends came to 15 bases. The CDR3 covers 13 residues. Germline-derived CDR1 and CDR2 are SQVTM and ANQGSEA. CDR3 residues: CSVTGGGGYGYTF. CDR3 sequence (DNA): TGCAGCGTCACCGGAGGGGGTGGCTATGGCTACACCTTC. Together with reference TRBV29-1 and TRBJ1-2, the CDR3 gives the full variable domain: SAVISQKPSRDICQRGTSLTIQCQVDSQVTMMFWYRQQPGQSLTLIATANQGSEATYESGFVIDKFPISRPNLTFSTLTVSNMSPEDSSIYLCSVTGGGGYGYTFGSGTRLTVV.

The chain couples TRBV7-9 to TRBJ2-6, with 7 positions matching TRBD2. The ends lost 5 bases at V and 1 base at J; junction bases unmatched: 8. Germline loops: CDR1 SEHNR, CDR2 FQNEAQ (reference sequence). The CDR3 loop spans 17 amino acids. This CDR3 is CASSRGTTLSGANVLTF. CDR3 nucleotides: TGTGCCAGCAGCCGAGGGACTACTCTTTCTGGGGCCAACGTCCTGACTTTC.

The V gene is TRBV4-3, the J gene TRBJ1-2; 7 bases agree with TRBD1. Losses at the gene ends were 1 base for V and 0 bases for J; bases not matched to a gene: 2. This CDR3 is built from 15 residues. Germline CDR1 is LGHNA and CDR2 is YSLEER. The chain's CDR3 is CASSQVGTANYGYTF. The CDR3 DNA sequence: TGCGCCAGCAGCCAAGTCGGGACAGCTAACTATGGCTACACCTTC.

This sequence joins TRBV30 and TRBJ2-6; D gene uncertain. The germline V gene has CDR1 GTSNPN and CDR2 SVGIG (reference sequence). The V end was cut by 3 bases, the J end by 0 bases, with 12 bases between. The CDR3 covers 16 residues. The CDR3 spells CAWRVRRYSGANVLTF. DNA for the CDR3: TGTGCCTGGAGGGTGAGACGGTACTCTGGGGCCAACGTCCTGACTTTC. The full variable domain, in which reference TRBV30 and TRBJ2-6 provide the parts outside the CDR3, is SQTIHQWPATLVQPVGSPLSLECTVEGTSNPNLYWYRQAAGRGLQLLFYSVGIGQISSEVPQNLSASRPQDRQFILSSKKLLLSDSGFYLCAWRVRRYSGANVLTFGAGSRLTVL.

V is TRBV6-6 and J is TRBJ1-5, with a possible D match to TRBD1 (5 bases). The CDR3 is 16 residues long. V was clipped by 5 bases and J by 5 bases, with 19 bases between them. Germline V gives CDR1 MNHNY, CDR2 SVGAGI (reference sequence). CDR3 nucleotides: TGTGCCAGCAGTCCGGTACCAGGGTGGCAGCATCAGCCCCAGCATTTT. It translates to CASSPVPGWQHQPQHF.

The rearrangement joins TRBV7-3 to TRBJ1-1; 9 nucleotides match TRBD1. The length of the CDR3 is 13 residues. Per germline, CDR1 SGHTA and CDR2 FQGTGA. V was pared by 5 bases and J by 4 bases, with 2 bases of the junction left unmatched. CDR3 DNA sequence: TGTGCCAGCAGCCAGACAGGGGGCACTGAAGCTTTCTTT. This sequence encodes CASSQTGGTEAFF.

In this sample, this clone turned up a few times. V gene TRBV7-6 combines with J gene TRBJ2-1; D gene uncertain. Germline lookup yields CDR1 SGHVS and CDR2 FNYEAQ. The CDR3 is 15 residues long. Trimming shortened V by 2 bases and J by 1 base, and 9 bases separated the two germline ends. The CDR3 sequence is CASSLFLTSYNEQFF. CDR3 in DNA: TGTGCCAGCAGCTTATTTCTGACATCCTACAATGAGCAGTTCTTC.

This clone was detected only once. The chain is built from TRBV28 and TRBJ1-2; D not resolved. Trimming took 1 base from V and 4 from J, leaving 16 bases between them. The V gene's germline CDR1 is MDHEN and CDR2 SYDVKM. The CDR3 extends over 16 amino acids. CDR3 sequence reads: CASSLYPQMEVYGYTF. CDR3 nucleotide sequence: TGTGCCAGCAGTTTATATCCCCAGATGGAGGTCTATGGCTACACCTTC.

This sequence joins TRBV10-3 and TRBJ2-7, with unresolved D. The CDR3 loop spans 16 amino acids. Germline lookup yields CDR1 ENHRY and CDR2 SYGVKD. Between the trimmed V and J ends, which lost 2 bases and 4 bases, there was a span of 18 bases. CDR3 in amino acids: CAISEALSSAPYEQYF. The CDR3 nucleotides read TGTGCCATCAGTGAGGCCCTGTCTTCCGCGCCTTACGAGCAGTACTTC.

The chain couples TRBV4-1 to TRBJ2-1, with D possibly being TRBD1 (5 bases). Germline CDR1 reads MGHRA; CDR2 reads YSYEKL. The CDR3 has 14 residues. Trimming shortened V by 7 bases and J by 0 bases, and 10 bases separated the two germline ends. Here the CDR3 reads CASIPGYSYNEQFF. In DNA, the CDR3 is TGCGCCAGCATACCAGGGTACTCCTACAATGAGCAGTTCTTC.

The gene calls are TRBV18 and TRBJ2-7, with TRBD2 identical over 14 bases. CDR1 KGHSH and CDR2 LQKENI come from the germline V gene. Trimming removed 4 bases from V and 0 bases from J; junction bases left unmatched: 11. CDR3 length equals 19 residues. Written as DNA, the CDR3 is TGTGCCAGCTCACAGACTAGCGGGAGGGCCCTTAGGAGCTCCTACGAGCAGTACTTC. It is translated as CASSQTSGRALRSSYEQYF.

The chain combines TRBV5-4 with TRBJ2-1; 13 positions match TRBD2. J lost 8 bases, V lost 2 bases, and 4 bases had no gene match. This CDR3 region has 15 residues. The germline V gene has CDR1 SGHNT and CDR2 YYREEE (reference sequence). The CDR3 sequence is CASSFPGLAGYEQFF. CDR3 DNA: TGTGCCAGCAGCTTTCCGGGACTAGCGGGGTATGAGCAGTTCTTC.

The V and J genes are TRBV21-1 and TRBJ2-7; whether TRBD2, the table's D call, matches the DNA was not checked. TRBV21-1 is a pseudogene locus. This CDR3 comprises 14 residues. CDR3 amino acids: CASFEGVLSYEQYF. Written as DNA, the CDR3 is TGTGCCAGCTTCGAGGGTGTCCTCTCCTACGAGCAGTACTTC.

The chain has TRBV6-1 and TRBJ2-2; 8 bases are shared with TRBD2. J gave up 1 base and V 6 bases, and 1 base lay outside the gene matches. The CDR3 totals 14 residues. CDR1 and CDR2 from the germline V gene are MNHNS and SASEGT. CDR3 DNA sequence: TGTGCCAGCAGACTAGCGGTGAACACCGGGGAGCTGTTTTTT. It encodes CASRLAVNTGELFF.

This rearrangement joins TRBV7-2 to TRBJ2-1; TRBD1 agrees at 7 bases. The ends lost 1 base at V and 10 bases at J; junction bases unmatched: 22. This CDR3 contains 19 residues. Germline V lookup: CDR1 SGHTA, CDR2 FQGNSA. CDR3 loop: CASSLESGLWARGPGEQFF. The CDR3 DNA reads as TGTGCCAGCAGCTTAGAATCGGGTTTGTGGGCTAGGGGGCCTGGAGAGCAGTTCTTC.

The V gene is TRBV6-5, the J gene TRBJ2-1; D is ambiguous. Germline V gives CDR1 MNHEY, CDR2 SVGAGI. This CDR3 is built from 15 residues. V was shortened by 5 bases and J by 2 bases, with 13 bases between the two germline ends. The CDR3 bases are TGTGCCAGCAGTCTGTCCCTTCTCACCTACAATGAGCAGTTCTTC. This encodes CASSLSLLTYNEQFF.

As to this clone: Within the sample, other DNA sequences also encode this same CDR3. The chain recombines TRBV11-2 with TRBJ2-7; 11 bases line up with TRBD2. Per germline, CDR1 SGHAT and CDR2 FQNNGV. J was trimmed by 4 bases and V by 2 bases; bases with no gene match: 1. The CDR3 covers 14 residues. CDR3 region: CASSLLAGGYEQYF. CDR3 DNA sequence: TGTGCCAGCAGCTTACTAGCGGGAGGTTACGAGCAGTACTTC.

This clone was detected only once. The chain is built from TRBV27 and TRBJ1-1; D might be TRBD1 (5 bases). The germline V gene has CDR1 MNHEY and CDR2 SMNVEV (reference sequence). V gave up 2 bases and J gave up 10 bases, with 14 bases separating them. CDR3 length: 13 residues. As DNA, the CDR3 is TGTGCCAGCAGTTTAGGGCAGTCTGGGGGAGCTTTCTTT. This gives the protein CASSLGQSGGAFF.

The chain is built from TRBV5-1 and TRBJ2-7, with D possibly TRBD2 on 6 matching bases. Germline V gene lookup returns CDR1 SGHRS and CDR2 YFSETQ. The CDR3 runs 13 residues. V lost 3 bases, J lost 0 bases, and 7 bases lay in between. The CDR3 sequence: CASSYGSSYEQYF. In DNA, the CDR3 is TGCGCCAGCAGCTACGGGAGCTCCTACGAGCAGTACTTC.

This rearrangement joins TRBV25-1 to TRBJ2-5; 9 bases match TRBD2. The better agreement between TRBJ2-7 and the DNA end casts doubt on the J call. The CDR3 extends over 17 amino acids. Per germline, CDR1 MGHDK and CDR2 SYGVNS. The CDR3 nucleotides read TGTGCCAGCAGTGAATCAGCAGGTAGCGGGAGCTCCTACGAGCAGTACTTC. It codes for CASSESAGSGSSYEQYF.

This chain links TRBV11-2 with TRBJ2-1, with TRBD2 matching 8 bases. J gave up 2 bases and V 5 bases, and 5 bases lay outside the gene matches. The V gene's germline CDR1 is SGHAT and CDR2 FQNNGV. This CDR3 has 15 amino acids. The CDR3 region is CASSPRRGAYNEQFF. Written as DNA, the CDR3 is TGTGCCAGCAGCCCCCGGCGGGGGGCCTACAATGAGCAGTTCTTC. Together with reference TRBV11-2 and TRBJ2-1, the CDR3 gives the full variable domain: EAGVAQSPRYKIIEKRQSVAFWCNPISGHATLYWYQQILGQGPKLLIQFQNNGVVDDSQLPKDRFSAERLKGVDSTLKIQPAKLEDSAVYLCASSPRRGAYNEQFFGPGTRLTVL.